This T cell receptor beta chain was obtained from a study of beta chain features in type 1 diabetes. The study, taken as a whole, reports: Here, the possible influence of HLA type (on TCRB rearrangement) remained unresolved. Shortening of TCRB CDR3s, moderate but significant, appeared in all four CD4+ subsets of Type 1 diabetes patients. TCRB repertoires of naive, central memory and Treg cells appeared more similar among patients than among healthy donors.

Sorting that relied on CD45RO/CCR7/CD25/CD127/CD95/CD27 yielded CD4+ naive, central memory, regulatory and stem cell-like memory cells. A note on this clone: The target antigen is unknown.

As every portion of the isolated RNA was reverse transcribed, the sequencing read expressed TCRB transcripts. Profiled with immunoSEQ multiplex PCR; TCRdb holds only in-frame clones, not every one. Among 300,000 to 350,000 clones listed, roughly 8% were seen once. The TCR sequence derives from a woman in her late teens or twenties in good health. Sequences were obtained from central memory CD4+ T cells from blood.

This CDR3 reads CASSSQGDGGYTF. The CDR3 DNA sequence: TGTGCCAGCAGCTCACAGGGAGATGGCGGCTACACCTTC. This rearrangement joins TRBV7-8 to TRBJ1-2; maybe TRBD1 (6 bases). With 4 bases removed from V and 8 bases from J, the gap between germline ends came to 14 bases. The CDR3 is 13 amino acids. Germline CDR1 is SGHVS and CDR2 is FQNEAQ. Complete variable domain (other parts from reference TRBV7-8 and TRBJ1-2): GAGVSQSPRYKVAKRGQDVALRCDPISGHVSLFWYQQALGQGPEFLTYFQNEAQLDKSGLPSDRFFAERPEGSVSTLKIQRTQQEDSAVYLCASSSQGDGGYTFGSGTRLTVV.